This T cell receptor beta chain comes out of a study of early T cells in non-severe SARS-CoV-2 infection (dated by TCRdb to 2020 to 2023). Concerning the study at large: Bulk RNA from unsorted whole blood was used for TCR sequencing, so alpha and beta chains could not be paired.

Overall study results and their limits: Matching against VDJdb was skewed toward anti-spike CD8 responses, likely underestimated virus-specific expansions, and missed private and CD4 specificities.

This clonotype was seen repeatedly, ten times or more. Its antigen is not yet known. Base qualities are missing; no much larger clone stands one base away. Libraries were prepared through 5' RACE. Sequencing used a NextSeq 500. To correct for sequencing error and PCR bias, the TCR library protocol tagged individual cDNA molecules with unique molecular identifiers. Both TCR alpha and beta chains were sequenced, and tight co-correlation was observed between alpha and beta sequence abundances in each sample. Per the source publication's procedure: Decombinator V4 was used to perform V gene, J gene and CDR3 annotation of TCR sequences. Expanded TCRs were defined as changing significantly between any two time points under a Poisson model with p below 0.0001. TCR abundances were normalised to the total number of TCRs sequenced per sample and expressed as counts per million. TRAV1-2 paired with TRAJ12, TRAJ20 or TRAJ33 defined MAIT TCRs, while TRAV10 paired with TRAJ18 defined iNKT TCRs. VDJdb, accessed on 1 November 2021, was searched for TCRs annotated for CMV, EBV and SARS-CoV-2, and TCRs annotated for more than one antigen were excluded. The public sequencing data were trimmed at Q25 with fastp and processed into clonotypes with MiXCR by TCRdb, which kept only in-frame beta chains. Each CDR3 protein appears once, grouped with its most common genes and DNA. The V and J calls reflect TCRdb's pipeline rather than the authors' work. The sample records about 27,000 distinct CDR3 sequences, roughly 5.9% of which are singletons. The ten largest clones capture 0.92% of the sample.

The trim is 0 bases for V and 4 bases for J, with a gap of 10 bases between the germline ends. Inclusive of the bounding cysteine and phenylalanine, the CDR3 is 14 residues long. Only the CDR3 DNA stays, 42 bases, in frame from base 1. For CDR1 and CDR2, the germline V gene lists SGHRS and YFSETQ. This was a case-control study nested in a cohort of healthcare workers in London, UK, who had nasopharyngeal swab PCR tests and blood samples taken every week. Healthcare workers were recruited during the week of the UK lockdown, between 23 and 31 March 2020, and followed weekly for up to roughly 15 weeks.

The rearranged segments are TRBV5-1 and TRBJ1-1; TRBD1 is perhaps the D gene, given 5 matching bases. Sequencing input: whole blood. The TCR originated in an adult who was a healthcare worker with PCR-confirmed SARS-CoV-2 infection or an uninfected control (not recorded which). The CDR3 corresponds to CASSLVGGTTEAFF. The base sequence is TGCGCCAGCAGCTTGGTGGGGGGAACCACTGAAGCTTTCTTT.